A single sample gave rise to the 28 T cell receptor beta chains below, sequenced in a study of early T cells in non-severe SARS-CoV-2 infection. MiXCR was run by TCRdb on the 5' RACE reads, yielding one entry per CDR3 protein. The data contain more than 45,000 distinct CDR3 sequences, approximately 5.6% of them seen just once; the ten biggest clones take up roughly 7%. The source material was whole blood. Receptors were obtained from an adult who was a healthcare worker with PCR-confirmed SARS-CoV-2 infection or an uninfected control (not recorded which).

This clonotype was seen many times. The genes are TRBV2 and TRBJ2-1, with D perhaps matching TRBD2 (5 bases). The length of the CDR3 is 14 residues. CDR1 and CDR2 (germline): SNHLY, FYNNEI. Deletions cut 7 bases from V and 8 bases from J, with 18 bases between. As DNA, the CDR3 is TGTGCCAGCAAAACACTAGGGCCCGGCTATGAGCAGTTCTTC. Translation gives CASKTLGPGYEQFF.

With regard to this clonotype: Since a much larger clone is just one base distant, this may be a read error. The chain combines TRBV2 with TRBJ2-2; TRBD1 aligns across 7 bases. The CDR3 runs to 15 residues. Germline-derived CDR1 and CDR2 are SNHLY and FYNNEI. Here the CDR3 DNA reads TGTGCCAGCAGATCGACAGGGACCTACACCGAGGAGCTGTTTTTT. Translated: CASRSTGTYTEELFF.

The chain links TRBV14 to TRBJ2-1; 11 bases align to TRBD2. This CDR3 has 17 amino acids. Per the germline V gene, CDR1 is SGHDN and CDR2 is FVKESK. After removal of 5 bases from V and 4 bases from J, the junction contained 10 bases not matched to a gene. DNA for the CDR3: TGTGCCAGCAGCTCAGGGACTAGCGGTTTTGGGTACAATGAGCAGTTCTTC. Amino acids: CASSSGTSGFGYNEQFF.

In its sample, this clonotype is medium-sized. The rearrangement links TRBV6-6 to TRBJ1-2; D possibly corresponds to TRBD1 (6 bases). V was cut by 2 bases and J by 6 bases, with 13 bases left in between. This CDR3 contains 14 residues. Germline loops: CDR1 MNHNY, CDR2 SVGAGI (reference sequence). CDR3 sequence (DNA): TGTGCCAGCAGTTACGCAGGGGTTAGCGATGGCTACACCTTC. It is translated as CASSYAGVSDGYTF.

This clonotype appeared many times. V is TRBV20-1 and J is TRBJ2-1; possibly TRBD1 for D (7 bases). Trimming took 6 bases from V and 6 from J, leaving 12 bases between them. Germline CDR1 and CDR2: DFQATT and SNEGSKA (reference sequence). The CDR3 runs 12 residues. CDR3 bases: TGCAGTGCCAGGGGGACTTTCAATGAGCAGTTCTTC. Amino acid sequence: CSARGTFNEQFF.

This clonotype was picked up many times. This chain uses TRBV13 with TRBJ2-7, with D perhaps being TRBD1 or TRBD2 (6 bases each). Germline assignment: CDR1 PRHDT and CDR2 FYEKMQ (reference sequence). V gave up 5 bases and J gave up 4 bases, with 15 bases separating them. This CDR3 region has 14 residues. The CDR3, as DNA: TGTGCCAGCAGCCTCGAAGGGGGGCCTTACGAGCAGTACTTC. This sequence encodes CASSLEGGPYEQYF.

This clonotype was observed at least ten times. The chain carries TRBV30 and TRBJ1-3; 7 bases align to TRBD1. CDR3 length: 12 amino acids. Looked up from germline, CDR1 is GTSNPN and CDR2 is SVGIG (reference sequence). J was trimmed by 3 bases and V by 5 bases; bases with no gene match: 1. CDR3 region: CAWDRDGNTIYF. CDR3 sequence (DNA): TGTGCCTGGGACAGGGATGGAAACACCATATATTTT.

This clonotype was seen many times. The V gene is TRBV6-1, the J gene TRBJ1-5; the D gene is possibly TRBD1 (6 bases). This CDR3 spans 15 amino acids. Germline CDR1 is MNHNS and CDR2 is SASEGT. V gave up 5 bases and J gave up 2 bases, with 13 bases separating them. The CDR3 spells CASSIVRTGNQPQHF. The DNA for the CDR3 is TGTGCCAGCAGTATTGTACGGACAGGCAATCAGCCCCAGCATTTT.

This rearrangement joins TRBV29-1 to TRBJ2-7; 9 bases fit TRBD1. CDR1 and CDR2 (germline): SQVTM, ANQGSEA. J gave up 3 bases and V 7 bases, and 13 bases lay outside the gene matches. The CDR3 extends over 15 amino acids. CDR3 coding DNA: TGCAGCGCCGGGGGTGGGACAGGGCCCTACTACGAGCAGTACTTC. Its protein product is CSAGGGTGPYYEQYF.

This clonotype turned up a few times. The chain has TRBV7-9 and TRBJ1-1; D ambiguous. Germline assignment: CDR1 SEHNR and CDR2 FQNEAQ (reference sequence). Deletions cut 8 bases from V and 11 bases from J, with 15 bases between. CDR3 length: 11 residues. The CDR3 DNA sequence: TGTGCCAGCCCGGGCGGCAGTGAGGCTTTCTTT. It codes for CASPGGSEAFF.

Many counts were recorded for this clonotype. The chain links TRBV7-6 to TRBJ1-5; no definite D call. Germline assignment: CDR1 SGHVS and CDR2 FNYEAQ. The CDR3 spans 16 residues. V was shortened by 5 bases and J by 2 bases, with 16 bases between the two germline ends. CDR3 in DNA: TGTGCCAGCAGCCACGCCGGGTCCCTGGGCAATCAGCCCCAGCATTTT. Protein product: CASSHAGSLGNQPQHF.

The chain is built from TRBV30 and TRBJ1-2; D is uncertain. The germline CDR1 and CDR2 sequences are GTSNPN and SVGIG (reference sequence). The ends were cut back, 0 bases at V and 0 bases at J, with 11 bases in the middle. This CDR3 has 15 residues. CDR3 amino acids: CAWSVAGLANYGYTF. The CDR3 bases are TGTGCCTGGAGTGTTGCAGGCCTAGCTAACTATGGCTACACCTTC.

This clonotype was detected ten times or more. V gene TRBV7-2 combines with J gene TRBJ1-2; 9 positions match TRBD1. J lost 4 bases, V lost 1 base, and 1 base had no gene match. This CDR3 is built from 14 residues. Germline lookup yields CDR1 SGHTA and CDR2 FQGNSA. The CDR3 region has the DNA TGTGCCAGCAGCTTAGGACAGGGGGGCTATGGCTACACCTTC. Protein product: CASSLGQGGYGYTF.

This clonotype was recorded many times. The chain carries TRBV4-1 and TRBJ2-7, with TRBD1 matching 7 bases. CDR3 size: 13 residues. Germline assignment: CDR1 MGHRA and CDR2 YSYEKL. The V gene end was trimmed by 2 bases and the J gene end by 10 bases; junction bases not matched to a gene: 8. The CDR3 sequence is CASSQREGAEQYF. For the CDR3, the DNA is TGCGCCAGCAGCCAACGAGAGGGGGCGGAACAGTACTTC.

The chain's CDR3 is CASRIRGLYSYEQYF. The CDR3 DNA sequence: TGTGCCAGCAGAATCCGGGGCTTATACTCCTACGAGCAGTACTTC. The chain carries TRBV2 and TRBJ2-7; D might be TRBD1 or TRBD2, each matching 5 bases. The CDR3 covers 15 residues. Germline loops: CDR1 SNHLY, CDR2 FYNNEI. The ends were cut back, 6 bases at V and 0 bases at J, with 15 bases in the middle.

This clonotype showed up many times. This chain uses TRBV7-2 with TRBJ1-2; D remains ambiguous. This CDR3 comprises 14 residues. V shed 5 bases and J shed 2 bases, with 12 bases lying between them. Germline CDR1 is SGHTA and CDR2 is FQGNSA. The CDR3 region is CASSPDKSNYGYTF. The CDR3 DNA sequence: TGTGCCAGCAGCCCTGACAAGTCCAACTATGGCTACACCTTC.

The J gene is TRBJ1-6, the V gene TRBV9, with D possibly being TRBD1 (5 bases). This CDR3 is built from 15 residues. Trimming removed 0 bases at V and 11 bases at J, with 15 bases between. Per germline, CDR1 SGDLS and CDR2 YYNGEE. The CDR3 here is CASSVAGRELTPLHF. The CDR3 DNA reads as TGTGCCAGCAGCGTAGCCGGCAGGGAACTGACACCCCTCCACTTT.

This clonotype has at least ten counts. The chain joins TRBV28 to TRBJ2-6; D ambiguous. CDR1 and CDR2 (germline): MDHEN, SYDVKM. The CDR3 consists of 15 residues. The ends were cut back, 2 bases at V and 0 bases at J, with 5 bases in the middle. The chain's CDR3 is CASSLGNSGANVLTF. Here the CDR3 DNA reads TGTGCCAGCAGTTTAGGGAACTCTGGGGCCAACGTCCTGACTTTC.

This clonotype was seen ten or more times. V is TRBV20-1 and J is TRBJ2-1; the D gene is possibly TRBD1 (5 bases). CDR1 is DFQATT, CDR2 SNEGSKA, per germline (reference sequence). V lost 0 bases to trimming and J lost 15 bases, with 15 bases between them. CDR3 length: 12 amino acids. CDR3 in DNA: TGCAGTGCTAGAGATCAGGCAGGGAACCGGTTCTTC. This translates into CSARDQAGNRFF.

A word on this clonotype: This could be a read error, since a much larger clone is one nucleotide away. The V call is TRBV29-1, the J call TRBJ2-3; 8 bases are a match to TRBD2. The junction had 9 bases not matched to a gene; V was cut back by 7 bases and J by 3 bases. Germline V lookup: CDR1 SQVTM, CDR2 ANQGSEA. The length of the CDR3 is 14 residues. The CDR3 sequence: CSAIPGTRTDTQYF. As DNA, the CDR3 is TGCAGCGCCATCCCCGGGACTAGGACAGATACGCAGTATTTT.

The chain joins TRBV7-2 to TRBJ2-4, with TRBD1 matching over 9 bases. This CDR3 region has 15 residues. V was clipped by 3 bases and J by 10 bases; unmatched bases: 10. CDR1 and CDR2 (germline): SGHTA, FQGNSA. The CDR3 coding sequence is TGTGCCAGCAGCTTGAGCGTAACAGGGGGCCTTATTCAGTACTTC. The encoded protein is CASSLSVTGGLIQYF.

This clonotype appeared many times. The chain has TRBV29-1 and TRBJ2-7; maybe TRBD2 (6 bases). The V end was cut by 4 bases, the J end by 5 bases, with 12 bases between. The CDR3 is made up of 12 amino acids. The germline V gene encodes CDR1 SQVTM and CDR2 ANQGSEA. The CDR3 sequence is CSVVWEAHEQYF. The CDR3, as DNA: TGCAGCGTTGTGTGGGAGGCCCACGAGCAGTACTTC.

This clonotype was counted at least ten times. J is TRBJ2-5 and V is TRBV7-2; D may be TRBD1 (6 bases). CDR3 length equals 14 residues. The germline V gene encodes CDR1 SGHTA and CDR2 FQGNSA. V lost 6 bases and J lost 5, with 16 bases in between. Written as DNA, the CDR3 is TGTGCCAGCAGTAGAACTTACAGGGAGGAGACCCAGTACTTC. Translating it yields CASSRTYREETQYF.

This clonotype was seen ten or more times. The J gene is TRBJ1-2, the V gene TRBV4-3; 8 nucleotides align to TRBD1. J lost 6 bases, V lost 3 bases, and 6 bases had no gene match. The CDR3 loop spans 14 amino acids. Germline V gives CDR1 LGHNA, CDR2 YSLEER. The CDR3 loop reads CASSQGTGTNGYTF. CDR3 coding DNA: TGCGCCAGCAGCCAGGGGACAGGTACCAATGGCTACACCTTC.

This clonotype was observed at least ten times. The genes are TRBV24-1 and TRBJ2-1, with 10 bases matching TRBD2. The CDR3 is 17 amino acids. V was pared by 5 bases and J by 0 bases, with 6 bases of the junction left unmatched. CDR1 and CDR2 from the germline V gene are KGHDR and SFDVKD. The CDR3 is CATSGGTSASSYNEQFF. The CDR3, as DNA: TGTGCCACCAGTGGTGGGACTAGCGCGAGCTCCTACAATGAGCAGTTCTTC.

This clonotype occurred a few times. The chain employs TRBV12-3 or TRBV12-4 and TRBJ2-3, with TRBD1 identical over 7 bases. The V segment lost 9 bases and the J segment 2 bases; nucleotides outside the gene matches: 17. CDR3 length: 17 residues. In DNA form, the CDR3 reads TGTGCCAGTACTACCAGCCCCCGACAGGGAGCCACAGATACGCAGTATTTT. This codes for CASTTSPRQGATDTQYF.

In its sample, this clonotype was seen many times. The rearrangement joins TRBV3-1 to TRBJ2-1, with 8 bases identical to TRBD2. The CDR3 is 18 residues long. Trimming at V came to 0 bases and at J to 12 bases, leaving 19 bases not matched to a gene. CDR1 and CDR2 (germline): LGHDT, YNNKEL (reference sequence). The CDR3 DNA follows: TGTGCCAGCAGCCAAGACCGCCCTGGCAGCGCGGGAGGCCTTGGGCAGTTCTTC. Translation: CASSQDRPGSAGGLGQFF.

This clonotype has ten or more counts. V is TRBV5-1 and J is TRBJ2-7, with no clear D. Germline values: CDR1 SGHRS, CDR2 YFSETQ. The CDR3 is 14 residues long. V was clipped by 1 base and J by 2 bases, with 10 bases between them. The chain's CDR3 is CASSLYPGTYEQYF. The CDR3, as DNA: TGCGCCAGCAGCTTGTATCCAGGAACCTACGAGCAGTACTTC.